Listed here is a single T cell receptor beta chain. The sample originates from a study of patients and donors after allogeneic stem cell transplantation. The CDR3 extends over 13 amino acids. Germline V lookup: CDR1 KGHSH, CDR2 LQKENI. The V end lost 6 bases, the J end lost 2 bases, and 10 bases lay between the germline ends. From the RT-PCR reads, TCRdb called clonotypes with MiXCR, one entry per CDR3 protein. Here the sample spans around 200,000 distinct CDR3 sequences, around 40% being singletons. The J gene is TRBJ2-5, the V gene TRBV18; TRBD1 or TRBD2 may be the D gene (5 bases each). This receptor was identified in a human donor who was either an allogeneic HSCT recipient or a stem cell or donor lymphocyte infusion donor (not recorded which). It is not recorded whose cells these are; they may come from a transplant donor. The sequenced sample consisted of blood, either unsorted or a sorted T cell fraction (not recorded which). In DNA form, the CDR3 reads TGTGCCAGCTCGTCGGGGCATCAAGAGACCCAGTACTTC. Its protein product is CASSSGHQETQYF.